These T cell receptor beta chains were read from a single sample in a study of PD-1 blockade in mismatch repair-deficient tumors. TCRdb keeps only in-frame clones here, not all; method: immunoSEQ multiplex PCR. The sample lists some 100,000 clones; 82% were seen once. Here the sequenced sample was peripheral blood, taken approximately 8 months after starting pembrolizumab. The receptors were sampled from an adult with mismatch repair-deficient cancer. Both conserved end residues are part of each CDR3. The order of the fields is D gene, V gene, clone size, J gene, CDR3 protein, CDR3 DNA. The D gene is left open where the match is weak. Clone size is shown for a subset of rows, as once, few, many or a class of expanded clone.

>TRBD2|TRBV2|.|TRBJ2-1
CASRGTSGSVEQFF
TGTGCCAGCAGGGGGACTAGCGGGAGTGTTGAGCAGTTCTTC
>TRBD1|TRBV4-1|few|TRBJ1-2
CASSQPGTGGGYTF
TGCGCCAGCAGCCAGCCAGGGACAGGGGGTGGCTACACCTTC
>.|TRBV29-1|.|TRBJ1-1
CSVVLGDTEAFF
TGCAGCGTTGTATTGGGGGACACTGAAGCTTTCTTT
>TRBD2|TRBV10-3|.|TRBJ2-1
CAISETSGRSVRNEQFF
TGTGCCATCAGTGAGACTAGCGGGAGGTCTGTGAGGAATGAGCAGTTCTTC
>.|TRBV11-2|.|TRBJ1-4
CASSPLRGKEKLFF
TGTGCCAGCAGCCCTCTCAGGGGAAAAGAAAAACTGTTTTTT
>.|TRBV4-2|.|TRBJ1-1
CASTPQSLMNTEAFF
TGTGCCAGCACGCCCCAGAGCCTCATGAACACTGAAGCTTTCTTT
>.|TRBV4-1|.|TRBJ1-1
CASSQDPDPTAFF
TGCGCCAGCAGCCAAGATCCAGACCCGACGGCTTTCTTT
>TRBD2|TRBV11-3|.|TRBJ2-5
CASSWGLAGEETQYF
TGTGCCAGCAGCTGGGGACTAGCGGGAGAAGAGACCCAGTACTTC
>TRBD1|TRBV19|.|TRBJ1-1
CASIPTGRNEAFF
TGTGCCAGTATCCCGACAGGGCGTAATGAAGCTTTCTTT
>.|TRBV7-3|.|TRBJ2-7
CASSLLPGASYEQYF
TGTGCCAGCAGCTTATTACCGGGGGCCTCCTACGAGCAGTACTTC
>TRBD2|TRBV4-2|few|TRBJ2-7
CASSPPGLAYEQYF
TGTGCCAGCAGCCCACCGGGACTAGCGTACGAGCAGTACTTC
>TRBD2|TRBV25-1|.|TRBJ2-3
CASSDRLPGTSGTDTQYF
TGTGCCAGCAGTGACCGACTACCCGGGACTAGCGGCACAGATACGCAGTATTTT
>.|TRBV5-1|.|TRBJ2-7
CASSFGFLGDGPYEQYF
TGCGCCAGCAGCTTCGGTTTCCTCGGGGACGGTCCCTACGAGCAGTACTTC
>.|TRBV19|.|TRBJ1-1
CASSIGGGNTEAFF
TGTGCCAGTAGTATTGGGGGTGGGAACACTGAAGCTTTCTTT
>.|TRBV7-8|.|TRBJ1-3
CASSEPGLTNTIYF
TGTGCCAGCAGCGAACCCGGACTGACAAACACCATATATTTT
>TRBD2|TRBV5-1|.|TRBJ2-5
CASSSVPLAGGSETQYF
TGCGCCAGCAGCTCGGTTCCCCTAGCGGGAGGTTCAGAGACCCAGTACTTC
>TRBD2|TRBV7-9|.|TRBJ2-1
CASSILAGGYNEQFF
TGTGCCAGCAGCATTCTAGCGGGAGGGTACAATGAGCAGTTCTTC
>.|TRBV7-8|.|TRBJ2-1
CASSSDEQFF
TGTGCCAGCAGCTCCGATGAGCAGTTCTTC
>.|TRBV5-1|.|TRBJ2-5
CASSLVDNEETQYF
TGCGCCAGCAGCTTGGTCGACAACGAAGAGACCCAGTACTTC
>TRBD2|TRBV6-6|.|TRBJ2-7
CASSYSILAAPYEQYF
TGTGCCAGCAGTTACTCGATTCTAGCGGCTCCCTACGAGCAGTACTTC
>.|TRBV5-6|.|TRBJ1-1
CASSYDWGEAYTEAFF
TGTGCCAGCAGCTACGACTGGGGCGAGGCGTACACTGAAGCTTTCTTT
>TRBD2|TRBV11-2|.|TRBJ2-7
CASSLLAGGLYEQYF
TGTGCCAGCAGCTTACTAGCGGGAGGGCTCTACGAGCAGTACTTC
>TRBD2|TRBV7-3|.|TRBJ2-5
CASSLLAGETQYF
TGTGCCAGCAGCTTACTAGCGGGAGAGACCCAGTACTTC
>.|TRBV7-9|.|TRBJ2-7
CASSLVSDTGSYEQYF
TGTGCCAGCAGCTTAGTCTCTGACACGGGGAGCTACGAGCAGTACTTC
>TRBD1|TRBV7-9|.|TRBJ2-5
CASSPTGVPKYQETQYF
TGTGCCAGCAGCCCGACAGGGGTTCCTAAGTACCAAGAGACCCAGTACTTC
>.|TRBV4-1|.|TRBJ2-1
CASSQVPSVGEQFF
TGCGCCAGCAGCCAAGTGCCTAGCGTCGGTGAGCAGTTCTTC
>TRBD1|TRBV18|.|TRBJ1-1
CASSPDRGGTEAFF
TGTGCCAGCTCACCGGACAGGGGCGGCACTGAAGCTTTCTTT
>.|TRBV9|.|TRBJ1-1
CASSVTSNTEAFF
TGTGCCAGCAGCGTCACTTCGAACACTGAAGCTTTCTTT